One and the same sample provided the 32 T cell receptor beta chains below, sequenced in a study of Ad26.COV2.S vaccination and SARS-CoV-2 variants. The assay was immunoSEQ multiplex PCR, and TCRdb's table has in-frame clones only and misses some. The table records under 550,000 clones, roughly 90% of them present only once. Treatment reported: some 20 received Ad26.COV2.S at low or high dose, single or two shots; about 5 received placebo; per-sample allocation not given. Following the first vaccine or placebo injection, samples were taken on day 63. The specimen was peripheral blood, collected in a trial of Ad26.COV2.S vaccine versus placebo. All receptors come from a person between 18 and 60 years old who received the Ad26.COV2.S COVID-19 vaccine or a placebo.

The V call is TRBV18, the J call TRBJ1-6; D not resolved. This CDR3 spans 16 amino acids. Germline CDR1 and CDR2: KGHSH and LQKENI. Trimming cost V 6 bases and J 14 bases, with 26 bases left between them. The CDR3 region is CASSPQRSFPIGSLHF. Written as DNA, the CDR3 is TGTGCCAGCTCCCCCCAAAGGAGTTTCCCCATAGGGTCCCTCCACTTT.

CDR3: CASSSQGARGTGELFF. CDR3 in DNA: TGTGCCAGCAGTTCCCAGGGGGCGCGAGGCACCGGGGAGCTGTTTTTT. The chain joins TRBV6-6 to TRBJ2-2; 8 nucleotides agree with TRBD1. Germline assignment: CDR1 MNHNY and CDR2 SVGAGI (reference sequence). The CDR3 has 16 amino acids. J lost 4 bases, V lost 4 bases, and 8 bases had no gene match.

CDR3 residues: CASSQNLVTDTQYF. The CDR3 nucleotides read TGCGCCAGCAGCCAAAATTTAGTCACAGATACGCAGTATTTT. The chain is built from TRBV4-3 and TRBJ2-3; D is unclear. Germline V gene sequence: CDR1 LGHNA, CDR2 YSLEER. The CDR3 totals 14 residues. V lost 2 bases and J lost 2, with 8 bases in between.

This clone was seen just once. The V call is TRBV21-1, the J call TRBJ1-2. TRBV21-1 is designated a pseudogene. The CDR3 length is 12 residues. CDR3 in amino acids: CASSKGNGTGIF. For the CDR3, the DNA is TGTGCCAGCAGCAAAGGAAACGGCACCGGCATCTTC.

The chain couples TRBV11-3 to TRBJ2-3; 14 nucleotides align to TRBD2. Germline trimming cut 5 bases from V and 11 bases from J; bases unmatched to any gene: 9. The length of the CDR3 is 15 residues. CDR1 and CDR2 from the germline V gene are SGHNT and YENEEA. The CDR3 spells CASSTRLAGGLEQYF. In nucleotides, the CDR3 is TGTGCCAGCAGCACCCGACTAGCGGGGGGGCTGGAGCAGTATTTT.

The chain couples TRBV6-6 to TRBJ1-6; weak D call: TRBD1 (6 bases). Germline assignment: CDR1 MNHNY and CDR2 SVGAGI (reference sequence). This CDR3 spans 15 amino acids. V was clipped by 0 bases and J by 6 bases, with 9 bases between them. CDR3 amino acids: CASSYSGQSNSPLHF. Written as DNA, the CDR3 is TGTGCCAGCAGTTACTCTGGACAGAGTAATTCACCCCTCCACTTT.

This chain connects TRBV19 to TRBJ1-1; D is undetermined. The V gene's germline CDR1 is LNHDA and CDR2 SQIVND (reference sequence). Trimming pared 4 bases from V and 4 bases from J, leaving 16 bases between. This CDR3 has 15 amino acids. The CDR3 here is CASSTRTGWGTEAFF. The CDR3 bases are TGTGCCAGTAGTACCCGGACGGGTTGGGGCACTGAAGCTTTCTTT.

The chain combines TRBV7-2 with TRBJ2-7; D is possibly TRBD2 (8 bases). CDR1 and CDR2 from the germline V gene are SGHTA and FQGNSA. Trimming took 5 bases from V and 3 from J, leaving 20 bases between them. This CDR3 spans 16 amino acids. For the CDR3, the DNA is TGTGCCAGCAGCCCGCAAGGGGGCGGGGGGATCTACGAGCAGTACTTC. Protein product: CASSPQGGGGIYEQYF. Combining the CDR3 with reference TRBV7-2 and TRBJ2-7 gives the whole variable domain GAGVSQSPSNKVTEKGKDVELRCDPISGHTALYWYRQSLGQGLEFLIYFQGNSAPDKSGLPSDRFSAERTGGSVSTLTIQRTQQEDSAVYLCASSPQGGGGIYEQYFGPGTRLTVT.

Written as DNA, the CDR3 is TGTGCCAGTAGTATAGATGGGGGCCAGAAGACTGAAGCTTTCTTT. Amino acids: CASSIDGGQKTEAFF. This chain joins TRBV19 and TRBJ1-1; D is perhaps TRBD1 (6 bases). The CDR3 contains 15 residues. V gave up 0 bases and J gave up 5 bases, with 13 bases separating them. From germline, CDR1 is LNHDA and CDR2 SQIVND (reference sequence). Drawing the rest from reference TRBV19 and TRBJ1-1, the complete variable domain is DGGITQSPKYLFRKEGQNVTLSCEQNLNHDAMYWYRQDPGQGLRLIYYSQIVNDFQKGDIAEGYSVSREKKESFPLTVTSAQKNPTAFYLCASSIDGGQKTEAFFGQGTRLTVV.

The genes are TRBV6-1 and TRBJ2-2, with D perhaps assigned TRBD1 or TRBD2 (5 bases each). Germline V gene lookup returns CDR1 MNHNS and CDR2 SASEGT. This CDR3 comprises 15 residues. Trimming removed 3 bases at V and 6 bases at J, with 14 bases between. This chain's CDR3 is CASSDDVGEAGELFF. In DNA form, the CDR3 reads TGTGCCAGCAGTGATGATGTGGGGGAAGCCGGGGAGCTGTTTTTT.

The rearrangement uses TRBV9 and TRBJ2-1; 12 bases are shared with TRBD1. Germline assignment: CDR1 SGDLS and CDR2 YYNGEE. V shed 3 bases and J 15 bases; nucleotides not matched to a gene: 10. The CDR3 is 14 residues long. CDR3 bases: TGTGCCAGCAGCGAGGAGGGGACAGGGGGCCGCCTGTTCTTC. Translating it yields CASSEEGTGGRLFF.

The rearrangement uses TRBV6-5 and TRBJ1-6; no definite D call. The V gene lost 10 bases and the J gene lost 7 bases, with 11 bases spanning the gap. This CDR3 spans 12 amino acids. Per germline, CDR1 MNHEY and CDR2 SVGAGI. In DNA, the CDR3 is TGTGCCACCCACCGGGCAAATTCACCCCTCCACTTT. Protein product: CATHRANSPLHF.

The chain carries TRBV9 and TRBJ1-2, with D possibly TRBD1 on 6 matching bases. Trimming removed 0 bases from V and 0 bases from J, with 6 bases in between. The germline V gene has CDR1 SGDLS and CDR2 YYNGEE. The CDR3 runs to 14 residues. The CDR3 nucleotides are TGTGCCAGCAGCGTAGGGACAGCTAACTATGGCTACACCTTC. It translates to CASSVGTANYGYTF.

This clone was found once. This chain connects TRBV7-3 to TRBJ2-6; 8 bases match TRBD1. Trimming took 4 bases from V and 0 from J; bases not matched to a gene: 8. Looked up from germline, CDR1 is SGHTA and CDR2 is FQGTGA. CDR3 length equals 18 residues. As DNA, the CDR3 is TGTGCCAGCAGCTCAACCCCCGGGACAGGCTCTGGGGCCAACGTCCTGACTTTC. This codes for CASSSTPGTGSGANVLTF.

The chain employs TRBV28 and TRBJ1-3; the D is unclear. The CDR3 is 14 residues long. Germline V lookup: CDR1 MDHEN, CDR2 SYDVKM. The V end lost 8 bases, the J end lost 0 bases, and 11 bases lay between the germline ends. CDR3 amino acids: CASRYGSSGNTIYF. CDR3 nucleotides: TGTGCCAGCCGCTACGGATCCTCTGGAAACACCATATATTTT.

CDR3 protein: CASSNAEGTEAFF. Here the CDR3 DNA reads TGTGCCAGCAGCAACGCGGAGGGGACTGAAGCTTTCTTT. This chain uses TRBV7-3 with TRBJ1-1; D might be TRBD1 (5 bases). CDR1 SGHTA and CDR2 FQGTGA come from the germline V gene. V was cut by 5 bases and J by 5 bases, with 12 bases left in between. This CDR3 is 13 amino acids long.

The rearrangement joins TRBV7-2 to TRBJ1-2, with D perhaps matching TRBD1 (6 bases). The CDR3 is 15 residues long. Trimming pared 1 base from V and 3 bases from J, leaving 12 bases between. CDR1 and CDR2 from the germline V gene are SGHTA and FQGNSA. CDR3 sequence: CASSLEAGDYYGYTF. The CDR3 coding sequence is TGTGCCAGCAGCTTAGAGGCAGGGGACTACTATGGCTACACCTTC. Together with reference TRBV7-2 and TRBJ1-2, the CDR3 gives the full variable domain: GAGVSQSPSNKVTEKGKDVELRCDPISGHTALYWYRQSLGQGLEFLIYFQGNSAPDKSGLPSDRFSAERTGGSVSTLTIQRTQQEDSAVYLCASSLEAGDYYGYTFGSGTRLTVV.

J is TRBJ1-5 and V is TRBV5-8; 9 nucleotides line up with TRBD1. The CDR3 sequence is 18 residues long. V lost 0 bases and J lost 0; bases outside the gene matches: 7. The germline CDR1 and CDR2 sequences are SGHTS and YDEGEE. CDR3 nucleotides: TGTGCCAGCAGCTTGGGGGACAGGGTATTTGATAGCAATCAGCCCCAGCATTTT. It specifies CASSLGDRVFDSNQPQHF. Based on the CDR3 plus reference TRBV5-8 and TRBJ1-5, the full variable domain is EAGVTQSPTHLIKTRGQQATLRCSPISGHTSVYWYQQALGLGLQFLLWYDEGEERNRGNFPPRFSGRQFPNYSSELNVNALELEDSALYLCASSLGDRVFDSNQPQHFGDGTRLSIL.

The CDR3 loop reads CASSYGTGGSGSPLHF. As DNA, the CDR3 is TGTGCCAGTAGTTACGGGACAGGGGGGTCTGGTTCACCCCTCCACTTT. The chain links TRBV19 to TRBJ1-6, with 11 bases that match TRBD1. Germline values: CDR1 LNHDA, CDR2 SQIVND (reference sequence). The CDR3 has 16 amino acids. V shed 5 bases, J shed 9 bases, and the junction held 9 bases outside the gene matches.

This clone was seen only once. J is TRBJ2-7 and V is TRBV4-2; 10 bases fit TRBD1. The CDR3 covers 14 residues. Trimming cost V 5 bases and J 2 bases; bases outside gene matches: 3. From germline, CDR1 is LGHNA and CDR2 YNFKEQ. DNA for the CDR3: TGTGCCAGCAGCTTCGGGACAGGGGCCTACGAGCAGTACTTC. Residues: CASSFGTGAYEQYF.

The chain carries TRBV6-6 and TRBJ1-5, with D maybe TRBD1 (5 bases). The V and J ends lost 0 bases and 8 bases respectively, with 11 bases between them. CDR1 MNHNY and CDR2 SVGAGI come from the germline V gene (reference sequence). The CDR3 totals 14 residues. Written as DNA, the CDR3 is TGTGCCAGCAGTTACTCGAAGGGGTGGGAGCCCCAGCATTTT. Protein: CASSYSKGWEPQHF.

V and J are TRBV9 and TRBJ1-5, with a possible D match to TRBD1 (6 bases). The V gene lost 4 bases and the J gene lost 4 bases, with 12 bases spanning the gap. This CDR3 spans 14 amino acids. Germline values: CDR1 SGDLS, CDR2 YYNGEE. CDR3 loop: CASSPGQINQPQHF. The DNA for the CDR3 is TGTGCCAGCAGCCCAGGACAGATTAATCAGCCCCAGCATTTT.

This sequence joins TRBV4-2 and TRBJ2-7; unclear D gene. Trimming took 1 base from V and 2 from J, leaving 6 bases between them. Germline V gene sequence: CDR1 LGHNA, CDR2 YNFKEQ. This CDR3 is built from 13 residues. The CDR3 loop is CASSQGPAYEQYF. CDR3 sequence (DNA): TGTGCCAGCAGCCAAGGTCCAGCCTACGAGCAGTACTTC.

The chain uses TRBV6-2 or TRBV6-3 and TRBJ2-7, with 8 bases matching TRBD1. The CDR3 runs 16 residues. The germline CDR1 and CDR2 sequences are MNHEY and SVGEGT. V lost 6 bases, J lost 4 bases, and 14 bases stayed unmatched. CDR3: CASSLTPGQVRYEQYF. The CDR3, as DNA: TGTGCCAGCAGCCTTACGCCGGGACAGGTGCGGTACGAGCAGTACTTC.

This chain uses TRBV12-3 or TRBV12-4 with TRBJ2-3; the D is unclear. The V gene lost 1 base and the J gene lost 1 base, with 3 bases spanning the gap. This CDR3 is built from 13 residues. CDR3 bases: TGTGCCAGCAGTTTAGTAGGCACAGATACGCAGTATTTT. This gives the protein CASSLVGTDTQYF.

The chain carries TRBV7-2 and TRBJ2-5; D call uncertain. V gave up 3 bases and J gave up 2 bases, with 4 bases separating them. CDR1 and CDR2 from the germline V gene are SGHTA and FQGNSA. The CDR3 length is 12 residues. The CDR3 nucleotides are TGTGCCAGCAGCTTTGGTCAAGAGACCCAGTACTTC. This codes for CASSFGQETQYF.

This clone was picked up a small number of times. This chain uses TRBV18 with TRBJ1-3; possible D gene TRBD1, 5 bases. The CDR3 has 15 amino acids. Deletions cut 3 bases from V and 2 bases from J, with 11 bases between. CDR1 and CDR2 from the germline V gene are KGHSH and LQKENI. The CDR3 protein is CASSPLRGTGNTIYF. CDR3 sequence (DNA): TGTGCCAGCTCACCCCTAAGGGGCACTGGAAACACCATATATTTT.

The chain joins TRBV4-3 to TRBJ2-6, with D unclear. The CDR3 extends over 17 amino acids. The V gene's germline CDR1 is LGHNA and CDR2 YSLEER. Deletions cut 1 base from V and 4 bases from J, with 14 bases between. CDR3 nucleotide sequence: TGCGCCAGCAGCCAAGTCGATTCCCTTGGAGGGGCCAACGTCCTGACTTTC. This codes for CASSQVDSLGGANVLTF.

The V call is TRBV29-1, the J call TRBJ2-7, with 9 nucleotides matching TRBD1. Trimming took 7 bases from V and 0 from J; bases not matched to a gene: 4. The CDR3 runs 13 residues. The germline V gene encodes CDR1 SQVTM and CDR2 ANQGSEA. This CDR3 reads CSAGQGISYEQYF. The CDR3 nucleotides read TGCAGCGCGGGACAGGGAATCTCCTACGAGCAGTACTTC.

This clone occurred a few times. V and J are TRBV28 and TRBJ1-2; 8 bases map to TRBD1. The CDR3 has 15 amino acids. V shed 4 bases and J 1 base; nucleotides not matched to a gene: 5. CDR1 is MDHEN and CDR2 is SYDVKM in the germline V gene. The CDR3 here is CASSWDRSLNYGYTF. In DNA, the CDR3 is TGTGCCAGCAGTTGGGACAGGAGTCTTAACTATGGCTACACCTTC.

This chain uses TRBV5-5 with TRBJ1-2, with D possibly being TRBD1 (5 bases). The CDR3 loop spans 13 amino acids. Trimming stripped 4 bases from V and 3 bases from J, with 10 bases between. In germline, CDR1 is SGHKS, CDR2 YYEKEE (reference sequence). CDR3 coding DNA: TGTGCCAGCAGCCCAACAGGTGACTATGGCTACACCTTC. This sequence encodes CASSPTGDYGYTF. Supplemented by reference TRBV5-5 and TRBJ1-2, the full variable domain reads DAGVTQSPTHLIKTRGQQVTLRCSPISGHKSVSWYQQVLGQGPQFIFQYYEKEERGRGNFPDRFSARQFPNYSSELNVNALLLGDSALYLCASSPTGDYGYTFGSGTRLTVV.

The rearrangement joins TRBV4-1 to TRBJ2-2, with D tentatively TRBD2 (6 bases). CDR3 length: 16 amino acids. V was trimmed by 0 bases and J by 3 bases, leaving 11 bases between them. Germline-derived CDR1 and CDR2 are MGHRA and YSYEKL. The CDR3 reads CASSQDGTEYTGELFF. The CDR3, as DNA: TGCGCCAGCAGCCAAGACGGGACTGAATACACCGGGGAGCTGTTTTTT.